This T cell receptor (beta chain) was documented in a study of CD8 T cells in Susac syndrome. A quantity of about 0.5 to 1 ug RNA underwent reverse transcription using random hexamers. Each CDR3 protein is one row after TCRdb ran MiXCR on the immunoSEQ multiplex PCR reads. The sample has roughly 200,000 distinct CDR3 sequences, 90% to 95% seen once. CDR1 is SQVTM and CDR2 is ANQGSEA in the germline V gene. The CDR3 runs to 14 residues. V lost 7 bases and J lost 4, with 19 bases in between. The TCR sequence derives from a human donor in good health. Sequencing was performed on CD4+ T cells from PBMCs. This chain connects TRBV29-1 to TRBJ2-5; perhaps D is TRBD1 or TRBD2 (5 bases each). For the CDR3, the DNA is TGCAGCGCACAACTAGGGGCCGCGGGAGAGACCCAGTACTTC. Translation gives CSAQLGAAGETQYF. Looking up the rest from reference TRBV29-1 and TRBJ2-5 gives the full variable domain: SAVISQKPSRDICQRGTSLTIQCQVDSQVTMMFWYRQQPGQSLTLIATANQGSEATYESGFVIDKFPISRPNLTFSTLTVSNMSPEDSSIYLCSAQLGAAGETQYFGPGTRLLVL.